The 21 T cell receptor beta chains in this list originate from one sample, sequenced in a study of blood T cells in healthy people across ages. PCR was performed a second time for about 7 to 11 cycles using a sample-barcoded 5' primer and a J-beta primer mix. From the 5' RACE reads, TCRdb called clonotypes with MiXCR, one entry per CDR3 protein. The sample gives 650,000 to 800,000 distinct CDR3 sequences, 40% to 50% of which show up once; approximately 19% is in the top ten. The material sequenced was blood. Receptors originate from a man aged 55 to 70 in good health.

This clonotype has only a few counts. The genes are TRBV7-2 and TRBJ2-3; D gene unclear. Trimming shortened V by 5 bases and J by 1 base, and 13 bases separated the two germline ends. Germline assignment: CDR1 SGHTA and CDR2 FQGNSA. There are 15 residues in the CDR3. CDR3 region: CASSPGGSRTDTQYF. CDR3 coding DNA: TGTGCCAGCAGCCCCGGCGGATCGCGCACAGATACGCAGTATTTT.

This chain uses TRBV20-1 with TRBJ2-3; D may be TRBD2 (5 bases). This CDR3 is 15 amino acids long. Trimming stripped 3 bases from V and 3 bases from J, with 16 bases between. Germline values: CDR1 DFQATT, CDR2 SNEGSKA (reference sequence). DNA for the CDR3: TGCAGTGCTAGTTATCCCCGGGGTGGGACAGATACGCAGTATTTT. Encoded protein: CSASYPRGGTDTQYF.

This chain uses TRBV2 with TRBJ2-2; D perhaps matches TRBD2 (7 bases). V lost 7 bases and J 0 bases, leaving 12 bases between the germline ends. The CDR3 extends over 15 amino acids. The germline gives CDR1 SNHLY, CDR2 FYNNEI. The CDR3 reads CASMRGGSNTGELFF. Here the CDR3 DNA reads TGTGCCAGCATGAGGGGGGGCTCGAACACCGGGGAGCTGTTTTTT.

The chain links TRBV5-6 to TRBJ2-1, with TRBD2 as a possible D gene (5 bases). V was pared by 4 bases and J by 10 bases, with 9 bases between. There are 11 residues in the CDR3. The germline gives CDR1 SGHDT, CDR2 YYEEEE. In DNA form, the CDR3 reads TGTGCCAGCAGCGCCCGGAGGGAGCAGTTCTTC. This codes for CASSARREQFF.

The rearrangement uses TRBV28 and TRBJ2-7, with 7 bases that match TRBD1. The germline V gene has CDR1 MDHEN and CDR2 SYDVKM. V was pared by 1 base and J by 4 bases, with 7 bases of the junction left unmatched. CDR3 length: 15 residues. Here the CDR3 DNA reads TGTGCCAGCAGTTTATCCGGGACAGCAGTATACGAGCAGTACTTC. Translation gives CASSLSGTAVYEQYF.

The CDR3 sequence: CASSDHGAGEQYF. For the CDR3, the DNA is TGTGCCAGCAGTGACCATGGGGCAGGGGAGCAGTACTTC. The gene calls are TRBV28 and TRBJ2-7; D is possibly TRBD1 (5 bases). This CDR3 region has 13 residues. Germline V gene sequence: CDR1 MDHEN, CDR2 SYDVKM. The germline V and J ends were trimmed by 5 bases and 7 bases, with 15 bases remaining between them.

The V and J genes are TRBV12-3 or TRBV12-4 and TRBJ2-7; D is unclear. CDR3 size: 13 residues. V was shortened by 5 bases and J by 6 bases, with 14 bases between the two germline ends. The CDR3 DNA reads TGTGCCAGCAGTAGAGCCCCGGGCTCCGAGCAGTACTTC. Its translation is CASSRAPGSEQYF.

The rearrangement uses TRBV3-1 and TRBJ2-1; either TRBD1 or TRBD2 may fit D (6 bases each). This CDR3 is 16 amino acids long. The germline gives CDR1 LGHDT, CDR2 YNNKEL (reference sequence). The V end lost 3 bases, the J end lost 5 bases, and 17 bases lay between the germline ends. CDR3 loop: CASSQPPWGADNEQFF. The CDR3 nucleotides are TGTGCCAGCAGCCAGCCTCCTTGGGGGGCCGACAATGAGCAGTTCTTC.

In its sample, this clonotype was seen a few times. Germline and junction disagree at one end, which may indicate a read error. The genes are TRBV12-3 or TRBV12-4 and TRBJ2-1; 15 nucleotides align to TRBD2. The CDR3 has 20 residues. The CDR3 loop is CASTHGLAGGIKSSYNEQFF. The CDR3 DNA reads as TGCGCCAGCACCCACGGACTAGCGGGGGGGATTAAGAGCTCCTACAATGAGCAGTTCTTC.

This clonotype was seen just once. For the CDR3, the DNA is TGTGCCAGCAGCTTAGCGTACATAGGGTTCTACAATGAGCAGTTCTTC. Amino acid sequence: CASSLAYIGFYNEQFF. The chain combines TRBV7-6 with TRBJ2-1, with no clear D. The CDR3 totals 16 residues. The V end was cut by 0 bases, the J end by 3 bases, with 12 bases between. From germline, CDR1 is SGHVS and CDR2 FNYEAQ. Drawing the rest from reference TRBV7-6 and TRBJ2-1, the complete variable domain is GAGVSQSPRYKVTKRGQDVALRCDPISGHVSLYWYRQALGQGPEFLTYFNYEAQQDKSGLPNDRFSAERPEGSISTLTIQRTEQRDSAMYRCASSLAYIGFYNEQFFGPGTRLTVL.

This clonotype has just a few counts. The V call is TRBV29-1, the J call TRBJ1-2, with D possibly being TRBD1 (5 bases). This CDR3 has 13 residues. Trimming removed 4 bases at V and 4 bases at J, with 13 bases between. Germline CDR1 SQVTM, CDR2 ANQGSEA. The CDR3 protein is CSVGGPASYGYTF. The CDR3 nucleotides read TGCAGCGTTGGGGGACCGGCCAGCTATGGCTACACCTTC.

This clonotype turned up a few times. This sequence joins TRBV7-2 and TRBJ2-7; D is possibly TRBD1 (5 bases). Between the trimmed V and J ends, which lost 3 bases and 6 bases, there was a span of 12 bases. The CDR3 is 13 amino acids. Germline V gene data show CDR1 as SGHTA and CDR2 as FQGNSA. As DNA, the CDR3 is TGTGCCAGCAGCTTTACAGGACGGGCCGAGCAGTACTTC. As protein: CASSFTGRAEQYF.

The chain recombines TRBV7-3 with TRBJ1-2; the D is unclear. This CDR3 spans 10 amino acids. V lost 8 bases and J 7 bases, leaving 8 bases between the germline ends. Germline-derived CDR1 and CDR2 are SGHTA and FQGTGA. This CDR3 is CASGGGGYTF. DNA for the CDR3: TGTGCCAGCGGTGGTGGTGGCTACACCTTC.

The chain is built from TRBV21-1 and TRBJ2-3. TRBV21-1 is given as a pseudogene. The CDR3 totals 16 residues. CDR3 residues: CASSKVEHHLGNTQYF. CDR3 DNA sequence: TGTGCCAGCAGCAAAGTCGAGCACCATCTGGGGAATACGCAGTATTTT.

This clonotype was found a few times. The genes are TRBV12-3 or TRBV12-4 and TRBJ2-3; 8 nucleotides agree with TRBD2. V shed 5 bases and J 1 base; nucleotides not matched to a gene: 5. This CDR3 contains 15 residues. This chain's CDR3 is CASSAGRGGTDTQYF. The CDR3, as DNA: TGTGCCAGCAGTGCTGGGCGGGGGGGCACAGATACGCAGTATTTT.

Ten or more counts support this clonotype. This chain joins TRBV7-2 and TRBJ2-2; D is uncertain. Germline loops: CDR1 SGHTA, CDR2 FQGNSA. The CDR3 is 15 amino acids. V was cut by 1 base and J by 0 bases, with 6 bases left in between. CDR3 amino acids: CASSLVLANTGELFF. CDR3 DNA sequence: TGTGCCAGCAGCTTAGTGCTAGCGAACACCGGGGAGCTGTTTTTT.

V gene TRBV5-1 combines with J gene TRBJ2-3; 15 bases line up with TRBD2. This CDR3 is built from 17 residues. With V trimmed by 0 bases and J by 3 bases, 2 bases remained unmatched. CDR1 and CDR2 from the germline V gene are SGHRS and YFSETQ. This CDR3 reads CASSLEGLAGGTDTQYF. As DNA, the CDR3 is TGCGCCAGCAGCTTGGAGGGACTAGCGGGGGGTACAGATACGCAGTATTTT.

This clonotype turned up a few times. The rearrangement uses TRBV10-3 and TRBJ2-7, with 8 nucleotides matching TRBD1. Germline CDR1 and CDR2: ENHRY and SYGVKD. CDR3 length equals 15 residues. The V and J ends lost 0 bases and 4 bases, in that order; junction bases with no gene match: 5. The CDR3 region is CAISESAGGVYEQYF. Written as DNA, the CDR3 is TGTGCCATCAGTGAGTCCGCAGGGGGCGTGTACGAGCAGTACTTC.

The chain links TRBV6-1 to TRBJ2-3; D remains unclear. Trimming cost V 5 bases and J 3 bases, with 30 bases left between them. Looked up from germline, CDR1 is MNHNS and CDR2 is SASEGT. There are 20 residues in the CDR3. CDR3 bases: TGTGCCAGCAGTCTCACAGTACTCCCCAGTCAAGTCCGAATTACAGATACGCAGTATTTT. Protein product: CASSLTVLPSQVRITDTQYF.

There are a few counts of this clonotype. The chain joins TRBV6-6 to TRBJ2-5; maybe TRBD2 (6 bases). V was shortened by 6 bases and J by 4 bases, with 15 bases between the two germline ends. The V gene's germline CDR1 is MNHNY and CDR2 SVGAGI (reference sequence). The CDR3 is 14 residues long. The CDR3 reads CASRMGGGGETQYF. The CDR3 nucleotides are TGTGCCAGCAGGATGGGGGGTGGTGGAGAGACCCAGTACTTC.

This clonotype was seen a handful of times. The chain recombines TRBV20-1 with TRBJ2-1; D possibly corresponds to TRBD2 (6 bases). The V gene's germline CDR1 is DFQATT and CDR2 SNEGSKA (reference sequence). V was clipped by 6 bases and J by 0 bases, with 15 bases between them. The CDR3 totals 15 residues. CDR3 in DNA: TGCAGTGCCTGCCCGGGGGACGGCTCCTACAATGAGCAGTTCTTC. Translated: CSACPGDGSYNEQFF.